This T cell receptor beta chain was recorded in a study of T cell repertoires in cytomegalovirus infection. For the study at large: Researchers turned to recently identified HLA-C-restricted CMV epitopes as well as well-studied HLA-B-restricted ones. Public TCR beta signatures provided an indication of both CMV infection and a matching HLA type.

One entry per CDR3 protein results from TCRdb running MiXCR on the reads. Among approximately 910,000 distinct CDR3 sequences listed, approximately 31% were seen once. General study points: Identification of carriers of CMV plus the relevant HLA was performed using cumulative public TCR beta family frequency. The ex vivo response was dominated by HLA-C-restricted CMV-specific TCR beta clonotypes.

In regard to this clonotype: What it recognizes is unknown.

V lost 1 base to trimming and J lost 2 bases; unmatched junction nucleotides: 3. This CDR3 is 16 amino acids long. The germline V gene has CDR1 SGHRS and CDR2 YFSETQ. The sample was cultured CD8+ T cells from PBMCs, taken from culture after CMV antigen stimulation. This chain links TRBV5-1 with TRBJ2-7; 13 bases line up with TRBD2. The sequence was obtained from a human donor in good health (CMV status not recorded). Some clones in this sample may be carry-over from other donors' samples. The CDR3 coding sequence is TGCGCCAGCAGCTTGACTAGCGGGGGGGCCCCCTACGAGCAGTACTTC. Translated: CASSLTSGGAPYEQYF.